The clone carrying this TCR beta chain appeared many times. This sample is part of a study of read filtering for tumor transcriptome and immune sequencing. Study summary: Transcriptome libraries were built from DNase-treated RNA.

Trimming removed 3 bases at V and 1 base at J, with 9 bases between. The CDR3 is 14 amino acids. Germline CDR1 and CDR2: DFQATT and SNEGSKA (reference sequence). This library used around 0.4 ug RNA and molecular barcoded adaptors spanning alpha/delta and beta/gamma chains. In TCRdb, the reads were re-called with MiXCR into one record per CDR3 protein. Counted here are 60,000 or so distinct CDR3 sequences, less than 20% occurring once; the ten biggest clones make up 11%. The specimen was a population of CD138-negative cells sorted from bone marrow. This chain connects TRBV20-1 to TRBJ2-2, with a weak D call TRBD2 (6 bases). The sequence came from a donor at least 40 years old with multiple myeloma. DNA of the CDR3: TGCAGTGCTAGGGGGGACTGGAACACCGGGGAGCTGTTTTTT. Encoded protein: CSARGDWNTGELFF.